This TCR beta chain stems from a study of blood T cells in healthy people across ages (dated by TCRdb to the mid-2010s). Describing the broader study: In model experiments, roughly one uniquely barcoded TCR beta cDNA molecule per two T cells was captured by template switching. To track age-related changes in TCR beta repertoire diversity, the study relied on deep sequencing normalized with unique cDNA molecular identifiers. The donors were divided into four age groups: young (average around 15 years), middle-aged (approximately 39), aged (roughly 60) and long-lived (roughly 86). To avoid experimental bias, donors of different ages were spread randomly across the sequencing lanes. Using the same blood draw, the study looked at two additional independent replicas of 1 million unique cDNA reads for two donors, one aged 18 to 30 and the other aged 80 or older. Study-level results and caveats: Compared with the aged group, the long-lived group had more naive CD4+ T cells, fewer expanded clones and increased TCR diversity, suggesting age selection. A strong correlation was found between observed TCR beta diversity and the percentage of naive T cells measured by flow cytometry. Because donor CMV infection status was unknown, age-related changes in expanded clonotypes were potentially confounded. Estimates of total diversity based on one million sequenced T cells were considered lower bounds and underestimates. As age increased, observed TCR beta diversity per million T cells dropped in a roughly linear way, and a significant reduction was already evident by age roughly 36. Since profiling was done on bulk unsorted PBMCs, naive and antigen-experienced compartments could not be conclusively compared.

The CDR3 goes from the cysteine to the phenylalanine over 16 residues. Only the CDR3 part of the read is kept: 48 bases, read in frame from the first base. Per the germline V gene, MNHEY is the CDR1 and SVGEGT is the CDR2. A distance of 15 bases separates the germline ends of V and J, which lose 4 bases and 0 bases respectively. Donors were a few dozen systemically healthy Caucasian individuals from Russia aged roughly 6 to 90 years. Each donor gave approximately 9.4 milliliters of peripheral blood, drawn into EDTA-treated Vacutainer tubes. Ficoll-Paque density-gradient centrifugation was used to isolate PBMCs, with at least 7 million obtained per sample. Total RNA was extracted from PBMCs with Trizol reagent, with at least 5 micrograms obtained per sample. For every donor, flow cytometry on a PBMC aliquot measured the percentage of naive CD45RAhigh/CD27high T cells. As for this clonotype: The antigen it recognizes is unknown. Base qualities are not provided; no much larger clone lies one nucleotide away.

Libraries were constructed by 5' RACE. TCRdb shows the sequencer as Illumina HiSeq 2500. A second PCR of about 7 to 12 cycles was performed with a sample-barcoded 5' primer and a J-beta primer mix. A unique molecular identifier was introduced onto each TCR beta cDNA molecule by a template-switch 5' adaptor carrying 12 random nucleotides. Each sample yielded at least 2.5 million CDR3-containing paired-end reads. All of the RNA was converted into first-strand cDNA using the Mint cDNA synthesis kit, with a TRBC-specific oligonucleotide serving as the primer. Following uracil-DNA glycosylase treatment, a first 18-cycle PCR with universal primers M1SS and BC2_uni_R was performed on all cDNA. As for the original processing: For normalization, 1 million high-quality reads, each with a distinct molecular identifier, were randomly selected from each sample. Instead of being binned into consensus sequences, reads that shared molecular identifiers were thrown out. MiTCR, with a Q25 quality threshold and the strictest error-elimination algorithm, was used for CDR3 identification, clonotype clustering and error correction. A nonparametric unseen species model with Euler transformation was used to estimate lower-bound total TCR beta diversity. The public reads were reprocessed in TCRdb via fastp at Q25 and MiXCR, keeping in-frame beta chains. All rows with the same CDR3 protein become a single entry with the most common DNA and genes. V and J calls and clone size were set by TCRdb, not the authors. Across this sample there are some 1.4 million distinct CDR3 sequences, with around 39% seen only once. Around 8% of the sample belongs to the ten largest clones.

This chain is built from TRBV6-2 or TRBV6-3 and TRBJ2-5; TRBD2 is a weak D gene call, 7 bases matching. The sequence came from a woman aged 18-35 years in good health. Sequenced sample: blood. The DNA is as follows: TGTGCCAGCAGTTCGATGGGGGGGCAGTACCAAGAGACCCAGTACTTC. Protein translation: CASSSMGGQYQETQYF.